Below, 28 T cell receptor beta chains from the same sample are listed, as sequenced in a study of cytomegalovirus exposure and HLA in healthy donors. Vbeta (60) and Jbeta (13) primers were used in the PCR. Measured with immunoSEQ multiplex PCR; TCRdb has only the in-frame clones, and not every one. Of just over 150,000 clones listed, roughly 80% are singletons. The sample consisted of PBMCs. All receptors derive from a woman under 40 in good health and CMV-seronegative.

The CDR3 protein is CASSAGGYEQYF. The CDR3 nucleotides read TGCGCCAGCAGCGCGGGAGGGTACGAGCAGTACTTC. The chain uses TRBV5-1 and TRBJ2-7, with TRBD2 matching over 9 bases. CDR3 size: 12 residues. After removal of 4 bases from V and 4 bases from J, the junction contained 0 bases not matched to a gene. In germline, CDR1 is SGHRS, CDR2 YFSETQ.

The chain couples TRBV5-4 to TRBJ2-6; TRBD1 is a possible D gene (6 bases). The ends were cut back, 0 bases at V and 2 bases at J, with 9 bases in the middle. This CDR3 has 16 amino acids. Germline CDR1 SGHNT, CDR2 YYREEE (reference sequence). CDR3 protein: CASSLGAGAGANVLTF. DNA for the CDR3: TGTGCCAGCAGCTTGGGGGCAGGGGCTGGGGCCAACGTCCTGACTTTC.

This chain uses TRBV5-1 with TRBJ2-2, with 7 positions matching TRBD1. Trimming took 0 bases from V and 1 from J; bases not matched to a gene: 3. CDR3 length: 16 residues. CDR1 and CDR2 (germline): SGHRS, YFSETQ. CDR3 protein: CASSLGRTGNTGELFF. CDR3 DNA: TGCGCCAGCAGCTTGGGTAGGACAGGGAACACCGGGGAGCTGTTTTTT.

The chain joins TRBV5-8 to TRBJ1-4; TRBD1 aligns across 7 bases. Losses at the gene ends were 6 bases for V and 3 bases for J; bases not matched to a gene: 5. CDR3 size: 14 residues. Germline values: CDR1 SGHTS, CDR2 YDEGEE. CDR3 sequence reads: CASMLGQPNEKLFF. For the CDR3, the DNA is TGTGCCAGCATGCTGGGACAGCCTAATGAAAAACTGTTTTTT. Supplemented by reference TRBV5-8 and TRBJ1-4, the full variable domain reads EAGVTQSPTHLIKTRGQQATLRCSPISGHTSVYWYQQALGLGLQFLLWYDEGEERNRGNFPPRFSGRQFPNYSSELNVNALELEDSALYLCASMLGQPNEKLFFGSGTQLSVL.

V and J are TRBV19 and TRBJ1-2, with 10 positions matching TRBD1. The CDR3 is 12 residues long. Germline-derived CDR1 and CDR2 are LNHDA and SQIVND (reference sequence). The V segment lost 6 bases and the J segment 7 bases; nucleotides outside the gene matches: 2. The CDR3 DNA reads TGTGCCAGTAGGACAGGGGGCGGTGGCTACACCTTC. It translates to CASRTGGGGYTF.

This clone was found a few times. The chain combines TRBV2 with TRBJ1-6, with D perhaps TRBD1 (5 bases). Germline-derived CDR1 and CDR2 are SNHLY and FYNNEI. Trimming took 6 bases from V and 10 from J, leaving 10 bases between them. The CDR3 extends over 12 amino acids. CDR3 residues: CASRGTGSPLHF. The CDR3 DNA reads as TGTGCCAGCAGAGGAACAGGATCACCCCTCCACTTT.

V gene TRBV7-9 combines with J gene TRBJ1-2; unclear D gene. The CDR3 spans 17 residues. V gave up 5 bases and J gave up 5 bases, with 24 bases separating them. Per germline, CDR1 SEHNR and CDR2 FQNEAQ (reference sequence). The CDR3 reads CASSPQADPTIGYGYTF. CDR3 in DNA: TGTGCCAGCAGCCCCCAAGCGGACCCTACCATCGGTTATGGCTACACCTTC.

A few counts support this clone. This chain joins TRBV2 and TRBJ1-5; 7 bases fit TRBD1. Germline lookup yields CDR1 SNHLY and CDR2 FYNNEI. The junction had 6 bases not matched to a gene; V was cut back by 7 bases and J by 6 bases. The CDR3 has 13 amino acids. CDR3 sequence: CASNPGGSQPQHF. For the CDR3, the DNA is TGTGCCAGCAATCCAGGGGGTAGTCAGCCCCAGCATTTT.

This clone was counted once. This chain joins TRBV27 and TRBJ2-1, with TRBD1 identical over 9 bases. This CDR3 comprises 17 residues. Germline-derived CDR1 and CDR2 are MNHEY and SMNVEV (reference sequence). J lost 3 bases, V lost 2 bases, and 8 bases had no gene match. Here the CDR3 DNA reads TGTGCCAGCAGTTTACAGGCCAGACAGGGGGTCTACAATGAGCAGTTCTTC. Translated, it gives CASSLQARQGVYNEQFF.

The chain uses TRBV5-1 and TRBJ2-3; 10 nucleotides line up with TRBD2. The CDR3 extends over 15 amino acids. The V gene's germline CDR1 is SGHRS and CDR2 YFSETQ. V was pared by 1 base and J by 2 bases, with 1 base of the junction left unmatched. This chain's CDR3 is CASSLTSGDTDTQYF. CDR3 nucleotide sequence: TGCGCCAGCAGCTTGACTAGCGGGGACACAGATACGCAGTATTTT. Full variable domain (remainder filled in from reference TRBV5-1 and TRBJ2-3): KAGVTQTPRYLIKTRGQQVTLSCSPISGHRSVSWYQQTPGQGLQFLFEYFSETQRNKGNFPGRFSGRQFSNSRSEMNVSTLELGDSALYLCASSLTSGDTDTQYFGPGTRLTVL.

This clone was seen a few times. The J gene is TRBJ1-1, the V gene TRBV7-6; the match to TRBD1 covers 7 bases. Germline lookup yields CDR1 SGHVS and CDR2 FNYEAQ. The CDR3 is made up of 15 amino acids. Trimming at V came to 4 bases and at J to 6 bases, leaving 11 bases not matched to a gene. The CDR3 coding sequence is TGTGCCAGCAGCTATTCCACAGGGGAATACCCTGAAGCTTTCTTT. Its translation: CASSYSTGEYPEAFF.

The chain uses TRBV6-5 and TRBJ1-2; 7 bases agree with TRBD1. Germline loops: CDR1 MNHEY, CDR2 SVGAGI. CDR3 length: 12 amino acids. With V trimmed by 5 bases and J by 6 bases, 3 bases remained unmatched. The chain's CDR3 is CASSPTGNGYTF. The CDR3 DNA is TGTGCCAGCAGTCCGACAGGGAATGGCTACACCTTC.

DNA for the CDR3: TGTGCCAGCAGTTTACCGGGGACTAACTATGGCTACACCTTC. Its translation is CASSLPGTNYGYTF. The rearrangement joins TRBV28 to TRBJ1-2; D unclear. V was clipped by 2 bases and J by 0 bases, with 7 bases between them. Germline lookup yields CDR1 MDHEN and CDR2 SYDVKM. This CDR3 spans 14 amino acids.

The chain couples TRBV7-8 to TRBJ2-5, with 7 nucleotides matching TRBD2. V lost 5 bases to trimming and J lost 5 bases; unmatched junction nucleotides: 11. This CDR3 contains 15 residues. Germline V gene lookup returns CDR1 SGHVS and CDR2 FQNEAQ. CDR3 sequence: CASSPQAGLMETQYF. CDR3 nucleotides: TGTGCCAGCAGCCCCCAAGCGGGGCTTATGGAGACCCAGTACTTC. Based on the CDR3 plus reference TRBV7-8 and TRBJ2-5, the full variable domain is GAGVSQSPRYKVAKRGQDVALRCDPISGHVSLFWYQQALGQGPEFLTYFQNEAQLDKSGLPSDRFFAERPEGSVSTLKIQRTQQEDSAVYLCASSPQAGLMETQYFGPGTRLLVL.

This clone was counted once. The chain couples TRBV6-5 to TRBJ1-1; TRBD1 might be the D (5 bases). CDR1 and CDR2 from the germline V gene are MNHEY and SVGAGI. V was trimmed by 2 bases and J by 8 bases, leaving 15 bases between them. This CDR3 is built from 14 residues. CDR3 loop: CASSYGQGTQEAFF. The CDR3 DNA is TGTGCCAGCAGTTACGGGCAGGGAACCCAAGAAGCTTTCTTT.

The count of this clone is one. The chain has TRBV6-1 and TRBJ1-4; a possible D gene is TRBD1 (5 bases). Trimming removed 8 bases from V and 0 bases from J, with 13 bases in between. CDR1 MNHNS and CDR2 SASEGT come from the germline V gene. The CDR3 is 15 residues long. CDR3 bases: TGTGCCAGCTCCCGGGGGGGATCAACTAATGAAAAACTGTTTTTT. Translating it yields CASSRGGSTNEKLFF.

This clone was found a few times. The J gene is TRBJ2-3, the V gene TRBV4-2; 16 bases align to TRBD2. Trimming took 0 bases from V and 2 from J; bases not matched to a gene: 5. Germline V gives CDR1 LGHNA, CDR2 YNFKEQ. This CDR3 contains 19 residues. CDR3 sequence (DNA): TGTGCCAGCAGCCAAGACACCGGGACTAGCGGGGGGGCCACAGATACGCAGTATTTT. Translation: CASSQDTGTSGGATDTQYF.

The chain couples TRBV9 to TRBJ1-1; 8 positions match TRBD1. Germline CDR1 is SGDLS and CDR2 is YYNGEE. The CDR3 has 13 amino acids. With 3 bases clipped from V and 5 bases from J, the junction kept 3 bases outside the gene matches. The DNA of the CDR3 is TGTGCCAGCAGCGCCCACAGGGGGACTGAAGCTTTCTTT. Its protein is CASSAHRGTEAFF. The full variable domain, in which reference TRBV9 and TRBJ1-1 provide the parts outside the CDR3, is DSGVTQTPKHLITATGQRVTLRCSPRSGDLSVYWYQQSLDQGLQFLIQYYNGEERAKGNILERFSAQQFPDLHSELNLSSLELGDSALYFCASSAHRGTEAFFGQGTRLTVV.

The V call is TRBV10-3, the J call TRBJ2-5; 11 bases line up with TRBD2. Trimming cost V 0 bases and J 2 bases; bases outside gene matches: 2. The CDR3 length is 16 residues. Germline-derived CDR1 and CDR2 are ENHRY and SYGVKD. The CDR3 here is CAISESVAGGQETQYF. The DNA of the CDR3 is TGTGCCATCAGTGAGTCAGTAGCGGGGGGGCAAGAGACCCAGTACTTC.

The chain has TRBV5-1 and TRBJ1-6; D is possibly TRBD1 (6 bases). Per the germline V gene, CDR1 is SGHRS and CDR2 is YFSETQ. The CDR3 contains 16 residues. The germline V and J ends were trimmed by 1 base and 7 bases, with 15 bases remaining between them. The CDR3 DNA follows: TGCGCCAGCAGCTTGTTGGCACAACAGGGCAATTCACCCCTCCACTTT. Protein product: CASSLLAQQGNSPLHF.

This clone was observed a few times. The chain uses TRBV30 and TRBJ2-6; 7 bases agree with TRBD1. This CDR3 contains 14 residues. The J segment lost 2 bases and the V segment lost 8 bases, leaving 6 bases of the junction unmatched. CDR1 is GTSNPN, CDR2 SVGIG, per germline (reference sequence). CDR3 region: CAGTGAPGANVLTF. As DNA, the CDR3 is TGTGCCGGTACAGGGGCGCCTGGGGCCAACGTCCTGACTTTC.

The chain has TRBV7-3 and TRBJ2-3, with D perhaps TRBD2 (5 bases). Germline assignment: CDR1 SGHTA and CDR2 FQGTGA. Trimming left V 5 bases short and J 5 bases short, with 14 bases between. CDR3 length: 14 residues. The CDR3: CASSLGLLGDTQYF. In nucleotides, the CDR3 is TGTGCCAGCAGCCTTGGACTGCTAGGAGATACGCAGTATTTT. The entire variable domain, with the rest obtained from reference TRBV7-3 and TRBJ2-3, is as follows: GAGVSQTPSNKVTEKGKYVELRCDPISGHTALYWYRQSLGQGPEFLIYFQGTGAADDSGLPNDRFFAVRPEGSVSTLKIQRTERGDSAVYLCASSLGLLGDTQYFGPGTRLTVL.

This chain connects TRBV2 to TRBJ2-1; D is perhaps TRBD1 (6 bases). The CDR3 length is 13 residues. CDR1 SNHLY and CDR2 FYNNEI come from the germline V gene. Between the trimmed V and J ends, which lost 8 bases and 7 bases, there was a span of 15 bases. The CDR3 coding sequence is TGTGCCAGCGGAAGAGACAGGCAAAATGAGCAGTTCTTC. Translated, it gives CASGRDRQNEQFF.

This clone was detected once. The V and J genes are TRBV18 and TRBJ2-7; the D gene is possibly TRBD1 (6 bases). The CDR3 has 13 residues. V was trimmed by 4 bases and J by 3 bases, leaving 10 bases between them. CDR1 is KGHSH, CDR2 LQKENI, per germline. CDR3 bases: TGTGCCAGCTCACGACCGGACAGCTACGAGCAGTACTTC. This translates into CASSRPDSYEQYF. The whole variable domain, remainder taken from reference TRBV18 and TRBJ2-7, is NAGVMQNPRHLVRRRGQEARLRCSPMKGHSHVYWYRQLPEEGLKFMVYLQKENIIDESGMPKERFSAEFPKEGPSILRIQQVVRGDSAAYFCASSRPDSYEQYFGPGTRLTVT.

The V gene is TRBV30, the J gene TRBJ2-3; D call uncertain. V was clipped by 8 bases and J by 6 bases, with 18 bases between them. The CDR3 consists of 13 residues. CDR1 GTSNPN and CDR2 SVGIG come from the germline V gene (reference sequence). CDR3 sequence (DNA): TGTGCCGGCCGAGTTGAGGAAAAGGATACGCAGTATTTT. Residues: CAGRVEEKDTQYF.

The rearrangement links TRBV7-8 to TRBJ1-2; 7 nucleotides agree with TRBD1. Germline assignment: CDR1 SGHVS and CDR2 FQNEAQ. The V and J ends lost 5 bases and 7 bases, in that order; junction bases with no gene match: 13. The CDR3 extends over 15 amino acids. CDR3 sequence reads: CASSLPSTGQGGYTF. In nucleotides, the CDR3 is TGTGCCAGCAGCCTACCTTCGACAGGGCAGGGTGGCTACACCTTC.

This chain connects TRBV7-3 to TRBJ1-1; no clear D gene. Trimming removed 4 bases at V and 3 bases at J, with 12 bases between. The CDR3 loop spans 14 amino acids. CDR1 and CDR2 from the germline V gene are SGHTA and FQGTGA. Here the CDR3 DNA reads TGTGCCAGCAGCTCGCGTCGAATGGACACTGAAGCTTTCTTT. It encodes CASSSRRMDTEAFF.

J is TRBJ1-2 and V is TRBV11-3; tentatively, D is TRBD1 (5 bases). Germline CDR1 SGHNT, CDR2 YENEEA. V was trimmed by 0 bases and J by 7 bases, leaving 12 bases between them. The CDR3 consists of 14 residues. CDR3: CASSLEGSGFGYTF. For the CDR3, the DNA is TGTGCCAGCAGCTTAGAGGGGTCAGGGTTTGGCTACACCTTC.